These T cell receptor beta chains were read from a single sample in a study of T-cell memory formation after mild COVID-19. TCRdb processed the 5' RACE reads anew with MiXCR; each CDR3 protein has one entry. The sample yields about 400,000 distinct CDR3 sequences, under 25% seen once. Sequenced sample: PBMCs or a T cell subset sorted from them (not recorded which). All receptors come from an adult woman who had mild COVID-19 (a few samples of this study predate the infection). Cell type and time point are not known. Both conserved end residues are part of each CDR3.

>TRBV7-2|16
CASSLEKGKTKETQYF
>TRBV7-9|15
CASSPSGSTHNEQFF
>TRBV7-7|16
CASSPGSGSSYNEQFF
>TRBV5-5|15
CASSRTSGMRGTQYF
>TRBV29-1|14
CSVRTGQGYNEQFF
>TRBV10-3|16
CAISEGPATGSGGYTF
>TRBV20-1|16
CSARDRRRGPYNEQFF
>TRBV18|17
CASSPLTSGGGSYEQYF
>TRBV4-3|14
CASSQEPGEGEAFF
>TRBV18|13
CASSPSIRVQAFF
>TRBV2|14
CASSGTSGSYEQYF
>TRBV11-2|12
CASSLEKEEQFF
>TRBV4-1|16
CASSQDVEERGYEQYF
>TRBV5-1|15
CASSLGGSGSDEQYF
>TRBV12-3/TRBV12-4|12
CAISTGGETQYF
>TRBV29-1|13
CSVDFQGGYEQYF
>TRBV24-1|12
CATSPEVGEQFF
>TRBV12-3/TRBV12-4|15
CASSLEASGLYEQYF
>TRBV6-5|14
CASSYGQQSYEQYF
>TRBV29-1|13
CSVGSGTNTEAFF
>TRBV11-1|13
CASSPGHVYEQYF
>TRBV9|15
CASSDGGAAYNEQFF
>TRBV7-9|15
CASSGQGQGNYEQYF
>TRBV20-1|11
CSARALDTQYF
>TRBV12-3/TRBV12-4|13
CASSLAFTYEQYF
>TRBV7-9|16
CASSHGTPRMNTEAFF
>TRBV7-9|15
CASSLDSGQDYGYTF
>TRBV18|17
CASSPGSSLRSSYEQYF
>TRBV5-1|14
CASERTGGSDTQYF
>TRBV5-1|13
CASSLTRESEQFF
>TRBV20-1|14
CSAESLPGTDTQYF
>TRBV7-9|14
CASTDTSGRDTQYF
>TRBV5-4|13
CASSRDRGTEAFF
>TRBV30|10
CAWADYGYTF
>TRBV12-3/TRBV12-4|14
CASRLTGLNEKLFF
>TRBV20-1|15
CSADPGQRRPYEQYF
>TRBV9|17
CASSVRTSGRAVGELFF
>TRBV6-6|16
CASSPGQGSNTGELFF
>TRBV5-8|14
CASSSRERDYSQYF
>TRBV19|14
CASSMADSFPPQYF
>TRBV3-1|15
CASSQDGHRTDTQYF